The 29 T cell receptor beta chains in this list originate from one sample, sequenced in a study of blood T cells in healthy people across ages. Through a sample-barcoded 5' primer and a J-beta primer mix, a second PCR was run for roughly 6 to 12 cycles. MiXCR, run by TCRdb on the 5' RACE reads, gives a single entry per CDR3 protein. The data show about 650,000 distinct CDR3 sequences, about 30% seen once. The specimen was blood. The receptors derive from a woman of 80 years or more in good health.

This clonotype was seen repeatedly, ten times or more. The genes are TRBV7-3 and TRBJ2-3; D not certain. CDR1 and CDR2 (germline): SGHTA, FQGTGA. Trimming pared 3 bases from V and 3 bases from J, leaving 7 bases between. The CDR3 loop spans 13 amino acids. CDR3 region: CASSFLGTDTQYF. CDR3 nucleotides: TGTGCCAGCAGCTTCTTGGGGACAGATACGCAGTATTTT.

This clonotype showed up many times. The V gene is TRBV5-1, the J gene TRBJ1-2; D not resolved. Trimming removed 4 bases from V and 0 bases from J, with 13 bases in between. In germline, CDR1 is SGHRS, CDR2 YFSETQ. The CDR3 spans 15 residues. CDR3 sequence (DNA): TGCGCCAGCAGCCTGGACTCAAAAACTAACTATGGCTACACCTTC. Its protein product is CASSLDSKTNYGYTF.

In its sample, this clonotype was seen many times. J is TRBJ2-7 and V is TRBV9, with 7 bases matching TRBD2. Germline trimming cut 0 bases from V and 5 bases from J; bases unmatched to any gene: 8. The CDR3 sequence is 15 residues long. Germline CDR1 SGDLS, CDR2 YYNGEE. CDR3 in DNA: TGTGCCAGCAGCGTAGGAGCGGGGCCCCCTAACGAGCAGTACTTC. Protein sequence: CASSVGAGPPNEQYF.

The chain has TRBV5-5 and TRBJ2-7; 7 bases map to TRBD1. The germline gives CDR1 SGHKS, CDR2 YYEKEE (reference sequence). V was clipped by 4 bases and J by 1 base; unmatched bases: 11. The CDR3 has 16 amino acids. The CDR3 DNA reads TGTGCCAGCAGCGACCCAACAGGGGCGGAGTCCTACGAGCAGTACTTC. It specifies CASSDPTGAESYEQYF.

This clonotype was observed a handful of times. With a much larger clone just one base away, this may be a read error. The rearrangement joins TRBV25-1 to TRBJ1-2; the D gene is possibly TRBD1 (5 bases). CDR1 and CDR2 (germline): MGHDK, SYGVNS. The length of the CDR3 is 14 residues. CDR3 nucleotides: TGTGCCAGCAGGGAATTCGAGGGGTACTATGGCTACACCTTC. Residues: CASREFEGYYGYTF.

V usage is TRBV28 and J usage is TRBJ2-7, with D possibly called TRBD1 or TRBD2 (5 bases each). This CDR3 spans 14 amino acids. Germline CDR1 is MDHEN and CDR2 is SYDVKM. V shed 6 bases and J shed 2 bases, with 14 bases lying between them. The CDR3 loop reads CASRSRGPTYEQYF. The CDR3 nucleotides are TGTGCCAGCAGGTCAAGGGGACCTACCTACGAGCAGTACTTC.

In this sample, this clonotype turned up many times. The V gene is TRBV6-5, the J gene TRBJ2-5, with a possible D match to TRBD2 (6 bases). Germline assignment: CDR1 MNHEY and CDR2 SVGAGI. V was trimmed by 4 bases and J by 1 base, leaving 13 bases between them. The length of the CDR3 is 15 residues. CDR3 amino acids: CASSFGTLPQETQYF. CDR3 coding DNA: TGTGCCAGCAGTTTCGGGACTCTCCCCCAAGAGACCCAGTACTTC.

This clonotype has ten or more counts. V gene TRBV6-2 or TRBV6-3 combines with J gene TRBJ2-7; 8 bases match TRBD1. In germline, CDR1 is MNHEY, CDR2 SVGEGT. The junction had 6 bases not matched to a gene; V was cut back by 2 bases and J by 0 bases. This CDR3 is 16 amino acids long. DNA of the CDR3: TGTGCCAGCAGTTACGGACAGGGCCTTTCCTCCTACGAGCAGTACTTC. This sequence encodes CASSYGQGLSSYEQYF.

This clonotype was found many times. Just one base apart from a much larger clone, this may be a read error. The chain is built from TRBV6-5 and TRBJ2-5; 7 bases are a match to TRBD2. CDR3 length: 13 amino acids. J was trimmed by 3 bases and V by 4 bases; bases with no gene match: 2. Germline V gives CDR1 MNHEY, CDR2 SVGAGI. The DNA for the CDR3 is TGTGCCAGCAGTTGCGGACTAGAAGAGACCCAGTACTTC. Protein sequence: CASSCGLEETQYF.

This clonotype was counted only a few times. V usage is TRBV4-2 and J usage is TRBJ2-3; 16 positions match TRBD2. The trim removed 3 bases at V and 3 bases at J, leaving 6 bases unmatched. The germline V gene encodes CDR1 LGHNA and CDR2 YNFKEQ. The CDR3 loop spans 18 amino acids. CDR3 in amino acids: CASSQGTSGGAPTDTQYF. Here the CDR3 DNA reads TGTGCCAGCAGCCAGGGGACTAGCGGGGGGGCCCCAACAGATACGCAGTATTTT.

In its sample, this clonotype was seen a few times. The chain joins TRBV20-1 to TRBJ2-1; 12 nucleotides align to TRBD1. Judging by the DNA end, TRBJ2-7 fits better; the J call may be wrong. This CDR3 has 17 residues. Looked up from germline, CDR1 is DFQATT and CDR2 is SNEGSKA (reference sequence). CDR3 bases: TGCAGTGCTGAGCCGGGACAGGGGGCGAGCTCCTACAATGAGCAGTACTTC. Translation gives CSAEPGQGASSYNEQYF.

As to this clonotype: The junction departs from germline at one end; a sequencing error may be responsible. This chain links TRBV18 with TRBJ2-3; TRBD2 matches 7 bases. In germline, CDR1 is KGHSH, CDR2 LQKENI. CDR3 length: 14 residues. The CDR3 reads CARSPVGRGDTQYF. The CDR3 DNA is TGTGCCCGCTCACCGGTAGGGAGGGGAGATACGCAGTATTTT.

Notes on this clonotype: The CDR3 carries no conserved terminal phenylalanine or tryptophan, so it likely arises from a read error. It is unclear where the CDR3 begins or ends on the DNA, so no DNA is shown, and the CDR3 is as TCRdb lists it. This chain's CDR3 is CASSEWTGGSTSSSS. V gene TRBV18 combines with J gene TRBJ2-1; the table assigns TRBD1, which was not confirmed against the DNA. Germline CDR1 reads KGHSH; CDR2 reads LQKENI. The CDR3 spans 15 residues, counting both ends.

Turning to this clonotype: A clone one base away is much larger, so this may be a read error. The chain is built from TRBV6-2 or TRBV6-3 and TRBJ2-1; no reliable D call. V gave up 5 bases and J gave up 10 bases, with 21 bases separating them. This CDR3 is 15 amino acids long. CDR1 is MNHEY and CDR2 is SVGEGT in the germline V gene. CDR3 amino acids: CASSAMAAAIGEQFF. The CDR3 region has the DNA TGTGCCAGCAGTGCAATGGCGGCAGCGATAGGCGAGCAGTTCTTC.

This clonotype appeared a few times. The J gene is TRBJ2-2, the V gene TRBV20-1, with D perhaps matching TRBD1 or TRBD2 (5 bases each). The length of the CDR3 is 14 residues. Per the germline V gene, CDR1 is DFQATT and CDR2 is SNEGSKA (reference sequence). The V end lost 6 bases, the J end lost 5 bases, and 16 bases lay between the germline ends. The CDR3 here is CSAARGALTGELFF. As DNA, the CDR3 is TGCAGTGCAGCCCGAGGGGCATTGACCGGGGAGCTGTTTTTT.

This clonotype was detected many times. The chain employs TRBV28 and TRBJ2-7; TRBD2 might be the D (5 bases). The CDR3 is 15 amino acids. Germline loops: CDR1 MDHEN, CDR2 SYDVKM. Trimming removed 6 bases from V and 2 bases from J, with 17 bases in between. The chain's CDR3 is CASSEGVSATYEQYF. The CDR3 coding sequence is TGTGCCAGCAGCGAGGGAGTTTCGGCGACCTACGAGCAGTACTTC.

This clonotype occurred many times. The V and J genes are TRBV7-2 and TRBJ2-3, with TRBD2 matching 15 bases. V lost 4 bases, J lost 4 bases, and 3 bases stayed unmatched. This CDR3 is 16 amino acids long. Looked up from germline, CDR1 is SGHTA and CDR2 is FQGNSA. The CDR3 DNA reads as TGTGCCAGCAGCTCCGGACTAGCGGGGGGGCCAGATACGCAGTATTTT. It translates to CASSSGLAGGPDTQYF. Based on the CDR3 plus reference TRBV7-2 and TRBJ2-3, the full variable domain is GAGVSQSPSNKVTEKGKDVELRCDPISGHTALYWYRQSLGQGLEFLIYFQGNSAPDKSGLPSDRFSAERTGGSVSTLTIQRTQQEDSAVYLCASSSGLAGGPDTQYFGPGTRLTVL.

Ten or more counts support this clonotype. V gene TRBV27 combines with J gene TRBJ2-7, with D tentatively TRBD1 (5 bases). V shed 1 base and J shed 2 bases, with 9 bases lying between them. Looked up from germline, CDR1 is MNHEY and CDR2 is SMNVEV (reference sequence). The CDR3 has 14 amino acids. CDR3 loop: CASSLWGRPYEQYF. The CDR3 DNA sequence: TGTGCCAGCAGTTTATGGGGCAGGCCCTACGAGCAGTACTTC.

This clonotype was counted many times. This sequence joins TRBV5-1 and TRBJ1-1; D gene unclear. This CDR3 is 14 amino acids long. CDR1 and CDR2 (germline): SGHRS, YFSETQ. With 5 bases removed from V and 1 base from J, the gap between germline ends came to 12 bases. The CDR3 spells CASSSVDGNTEAFF. The CDR3 DNA sequence: TGCGCCAGCAGTTCGGTAGACGGGAACACTGAAGCTTTCTTT.

As for this clonotype: A single base separates this from a much larger clone, so it may be a read error. The V gene is TRBV7-8, the J gene TRBJ2-5; 7 nucleotides match TRBD2. The junction had 9 bases not matched to a gene; V was cut back by 5 bases and J by 3 bases. CDR3 length: 15 residues. Germline V gene lookup returns CDR1 SGHVS and CDR2 FQNEAQ. CDR3 protein: CASSQRGSPEETQYF. The CDR3 region has the DNA TGTGCCAGCAGCCAGCGGGGATCACCGGAAGAGACCCAGTACTTC.

This clonotype was seen at least ten times. This chain joins TRBV7-3 and TRBJ2-1; 10 nucleotides align to TRBD2. CDR1 is SGHTA, CDR2 FQGTGA, per germline. This CDR3 is built from 16 residues. Unmatched junction bases numbered 11, after V lost 5 bases and J lost 7 bases. CDR3 loop: CASSPRAGGALNEQFF. CDR3 DNA: TGTGCCAGCAGCCCTCGAGCGGGGGGGGCTTTGAATGAGCAGTTCTTC.

V is TRBV4-3 and J is TRBJ1-2, with D hard to call. This CDR3 is built from 14 residues. V lost 4 bases and J 6 bases, leaving 15 bases between the germline ends. The germline CDR1 and CDR2 sequences are LGHNA and YSLEER. CDR3 in amino acids: CASSRRRSGNGYTF. The CDR3 DNA is TGCGCCAGCAGCCGCCGCAGAAGTGGAAATGGCTACACCTTC.

The rearrangement joins TRBV14 to TRBJ1-6; D remains ambiguous. The CDR3 runs 14 residues. CDR1 SGHDN and CDR2 FVKESK come from the germline V gene. The V and J ends lost 4 bases and 7 bases respectively, with 11 bases between them. The CDR3 spells CASSRVVRNSPLHF. DNA for the CDR3: TGTGCCAGCAGCCGTGTAGTGAGGAATTCACCCCTCCACTTT.

This clonotype has at least ten counts. This chain uses TRBV5-1 with TRBJ2-3; D is undetermined. CDR3 length: 15 residues. Germline CDR1 reads SGHRS; CDR2 reads YFSETQ. Trimming stripped 2 bases from V and 6 bases from J, with 16 bases between. The chain's CDR3 is CASSLGRGRPDTQYF. Here the CDR3 DNA reads TGCGCCAGCAGCTTAGGACGCGGCCGACCGGATACGCAGTATTTT.

This clonotype was counted a few times. Just one base apart from a much larger clone, this may be a read error. This chain connects TRBV29-1 to TRBJ2-1, with D possibly being TRBD1 (6 bases). The DNA end is more similar to TRBJ2-7, so the J call may be wrong. Germline V gene sequence: CDR1 SQVTM, CDR2 ANQGSEA. The CDR3 consists of 14 residues. Written as DNA, the CDR3 is TGCAGCGTTGACCCCGGACAGCGTTACAATGAGCAGTACTTC. It encodes CSVDPGQRYNEQYF.

The chain carries TRBV7-2 and TRBJ2-1, with a possible D match to TRBD1 (6 bases). This CDR3 spans 13 amino acids. The germline V and J ends were trimmed by 3 bases and 7 bases, with 10 bases remaining between them. Germline V CDR1 and CDR2: SGHTA, FQGNSA. In DNA form, the CDR3 reads TGTGCCAGCAGCTTTGCACAGGGAAATGAGCAGTTCTTC. Translating gives CASSFAQGNEQFF.

This clonotype was seen many times. The CDR3 protein is CASSFSDFLYNEQFF. The CDR3 DNA is TGCGCCAGCAGCTTTAGCGACTTCCTCTACAATGAGCAGTTCTTC. The chain carries TRBV5-1 and TRBJ2-1; possibly TRBD2 for D (5 bases). Trimming took off 2 bases at V and 3 bases at J, with 12 bases between the two ends. The CDR3 length is 15 residues. Per germline, CDR1 SGHRS and CDR2 YFSETQ.

The V gene is TRBV6-5, the J gene TRBJ1-2; maybe TRBD1 (6 bases). Trimming removed 8 bases from V and 5 bases from J, with 12 bases in between. From germline, CDR1 is MNHEY and CDR2 SVGAGI. This CDR3 spans 12 amino acids. The CDR3 spells CASAEGGYGYTF. The CDR3 nucleotides are TGTGCCAGCGCGGAGGGGGGGTATGGCTACACCTTC.

There are a few counts of this clonotype. This may arise from a read error, as a much more abundant clone is one base away. J is TRBJ1-6 and V is TRBV7-8; 10 bases match TRBD1. The CDR3 loop spans 17 amino acids. Germline CDR1 SGHVS, CDR2 FQNEAQ. CDR3 residues: CASSFSTGTGENSPPHF. In nucleotides, the CDR3 is TGTGCCAGCAGCTTTTCCACCGGGACAGGGGAGAATTCACCCCCCCACTTT.